This T cell receptor (beta chain) comes out of a study of blood T cells in healthy people across ages. Alongside a J-beta primer mix, a sample-barcoded 5' primer served in a second PCR lasting 7 to 11 cycles. Each cDNA molecule was tagged by a template-switch adaptor that had 12 random nucleotides. TCRdb called the 5' RACE reads again in MiXCR, with one record for every CDR3 protein. The sample has roughly 700,000 distinct CDR3 sequences; 20% to 25% are singletons. Investigators took 9.5 to 10 milliliters of peripheral blood from every donor. CDR1 is MNHNY and CDR2 is SVGAGI in the germline V gene (reference sequence). CDR3 length: 16 residues. Trimming pared 2 bases from V and 6 bases from J, leaving 17 bases between. The same data also went into a second study, on T cells of mothers and their children. Per that paper: The M1S primer of the second PCR added sample barcodes and 2-4 random nucleotides.

Sequencing was carried out using blood. The genes are TRBV6-6 and TRBJ1-5, with TRBD1 as a possible D gene (5 bases). The receptor comes from a boy aged 5-17 years in good health. Here the CDR3 reads CASSYEAGQQGQPQHF. CDR3 in DNA: TGTGCCAGCAGTTACGAGGCGGGTCAGCAGGGTCAGCCCCAGCATTTT.